One sample yielded the 28 T cell receptor beta chains listed below, sequenced in a study of CD8+ T cells in alopecia areata. RNA, once extracted, was reverse transcribed into cDNA for use as the sequencing template. Generated by immunoSEQ multiplex PCR, the TCRdb table keeps only in-frame clones and is missing some. The sample includes about 110,000 clones, 45% to 60% seen only once; the top ten take 20% to 25%. The sequenced sample was NKG2D-low CD8+ T cells sorted from blood. These receptors were obtained from a human donor with alopecia areata.

The chain employs TRBV28 and TRBJ2-5; 9 bases match TRBD1. The J call is in doubt because the DNA end fits TRBJ2-7 better. This CDR3 has 19 amino acids. From germline, CDR1 is MDHEN and CDR2 SYDVKM. The CDR3 DNA reads as TGTGCCAGCAGCCGCCGGAGCGGACAGGGGTCCTCTTTACCCTACGAGCAGTACTTC. It translates to CASSRRSGQGSSLPYEQYF.

The chain is built from TRBV6-5 and TRBJ2-7, with D perhaps TRBD1 (6 bases). Trimming took off 6 bases at V and 2 bases at J, with 11 bases between the two ends. The CDR3 is 13 residues long. CDR1 and CDR2 (germline): MNHEY, SVGAGI. CDR3 nucleotide sequence: TGTGCCAGCAGCACCGGACAGACCTACGAGCAGTACTTC. Its protein product is CASSTGQTYEQYF.

This rearrangement joins TRBV29-1 to TRBJ2-3; possible D gene TRBD1, 6 bases. Germline V lookup: CDR1 SQVTM, CDR2 ANQGSEA. V gave up 3 bases and J gave up 2 bases, with 18 bases separating them. CDR3 length equals 16 residues. The CDR3 nucleotides are TGCAGCGTTGACGCACCTCCGACAGGAGTCACAGATACGCAGTATTTT. Its translation: CSVDAPPTGVTDTQYF.

The chain has TRBV27 and TRBJ2-5; TRBD2 is a possible D gene (6 bases). There are 16 residues in the CDR3. Trimming removed 4 bases at V and 2 bases at J, with 17 bases between. Germline CDR1 reads MNHEY; CDR2 reads SMNVEV (reference sequence). The CDR3 region is CASSYQDPGRQETQYF. In DNA, the CDR3 is TGTGCCAGCAGTTATCAGGATCCCGGGAGACAAGAGACCCAGTACTTC.

This clone was picked up a small number of times. V gene TRBV30 combines with J gene TRBJ2-1; D call uncertain. CDR3 length: 11 amino acids. Trimming took off 7 bases at V and 6 bases at J, with 10 bases between the two ends. Germline V gene lookup returns CDR1 GTSNPN and CDR2 SVGIG (reference sequence). The CDR3 DNA follows: TGTGCCTATCTTAGTCGCAATGAGCAGTTCTTC. Residues: CAYLSRNEQFF.

This chain joins TRBV5-4 and TRBJ2-1; 8 bases line up with TRBD2. This CDR3 spans 16 amino acids. Germline CDR1 is SGHNT and CDR2 is YYREEE (reference sequence). J was trimmed by 3 bases and V by 6 bases; bases with no gene match: 11. The CDR3 sequence is CASTGSGTSHYNEQFF. The CDR3, as DNA: TGTGCCAGCACGGGATCCGGGACTAGTCACTACAATGAGCAGTTCTTC.

CDR3 sequence reads: CSVEGTASYEQYF. CDR3 sequence (DNA): TGCAGCGTTGAAGGGACAGCCTCCTACGAGCAGTACTTC. V gene TRBV29-1 combines with J gene TRBJ2-7, with a possible D match to TRBD1 (6 bases). Trimming pared 1 base from V and 0 bases from J, leaving 7 bases between. This CDR3 contains 13 residues. CDR1 is SQVTM, CDR2 ANQGSEA, per germline.

The chain joins TRBV27 to TRBJ2-3; 10 nucleotides agree with TRBD1. Germline V CDR1 and CDR2: MNHEY, SMNVEV (reference sequence). V was pared by 8 bases and J by 3 bases, with 11 bases of the junction left unmatched. This CDR3 contains 16 residues. The CDR3 DNA reads as TGTGCCAGCGTGGGAGACAGGGGGCGTTGGACAGATACGCAGTATTTT. It translates to CASVGDRGRWTDTQYF.

The J gene is TRBJ1-2, the V gene TRBV4-1; the match to TRBD1 covers 7 bases. The V gene's germline CDR1 is MGHRA and CDR2 YSYEKL. CDR3 length equals 15 residues. Trimming took 4 bases from V and 2 from J; bases not matched to a gene: 7. The chain's CDR3 is CASSPNHRGNYGYTF. CDR3 nucleotide sequence: TGCGCCAGCAGCCCCAACCACAGGGGCAACTATGGCTACACCTTC.

The V call is TRBV7-9, the J call TRBJ2-5; 7 bases line up with TRBD1. V shed 5 bases, J shed 1 base, and the junction held 16 bases outside the gene matches. Germline lookup yields CDR1 SEHNR and CDR2 FQNEAQ (reference sequence). This CDR3 spans 18 amino acids. CDR3 protein: CASSRYYSGTDVQETQYF. The CDR3 bases are TGTGCCAGCAGCCGCTACTACTCCGGGACAGATGTCCAAGAGACCCAGTACTTC.

This sequence joins TRBV13 and TRBJ1-2, with TRBD1 identical over 9 bases. This CDR3 has 16 amino acids. Germline V gene sequence: CDR1 PRHDT, CDR2 FYEKMQ (reference sequence). J was trimmed by 3 bases and V by 0 bases; bases with no gene match: 5. CDR3: CASSLGGGQGHYGYTF. In DNA form, the CDR3 reads TGTGCCAGCAGCTTAGGGGGGGGACAGGGCCACTATGGCTACACCTTC. Based on the CDR3 plus reference TRBV13 and TRBJ1-2, the full variable domain is AAGVIQSPRHLIKEKRETATLKCYPIPRHDTVYWYQQGPGQDPQFLISFYEKMQSDKGSIPDRFSAQQFSDYHSELNMSSLELGDSALYFCASSLGGGQGHYGYTFGSGTRLTVV.

In DNA form, the CDR3 reads TGTGCCAGCAGCCAAAGGGCTTACGAGCAGTACTTC. Residues: CASSQRAYEQYF. The chain couples TRBV28 to TRBJ2-7; D unresolved. The germline V gene has CDR1 MDHEN and CDR2 SYDVKM. V lost 6 bases, J lost 4 bases, and 10 bases lay in between. The CDR3 loop spans 12 amino acids.

The V call is TRBV28, the J call TRBJ2-7; D is perhaps TRBD2 (5 bases). CDR1 MDHEN and CDR2 SYDVKM come from the germline V gene. CDR3 length: 15 amino acids. Trimming removed 5 bases at V and 5 bases at J, with 19 bases between. As DNA, the CDR3 is TGTGCCAGCAGTCTACTAGTCCACCGAACCCACGAGCAGTACTTC. Translation gives CASSLLVHRTHEQYF.

The chain has TRBV7-2 and TRBJ2-3; D may correspond to TRBD1 or TRBD2 (5 bases each). Per the germline V gene, CDR1 is SGHTA and CDR2 is FQGNSA. Trimming removed 5 bases from V and 4 bases from J, with 16 bases in between. This CDR3 region has 15 residues. The chain's CDR3 is CASSPSIGGADTQYF. CDR3 DNA: TGTGCCAGCAGCCCAAGCATTGGGGGTGCAGATACGCAGTATTTT.

The V call is TRBV6-5, the J call TRBJ2-1; 10 nucleotides agree with TRBD2. Trimming cost V 5 bases and J 8 bases; bases outside gene matches: 3. This CDR3 is 13 amino acids long. Germline CDR1 reads MNHEY; CDR2 reads SVGAGI. The CDR3 loop is CASSLAGADEQFF. CDR3 nucleotide sequence: TGTGCCAGCAGTCTAGCGGGAGCGGATGAGCAGTTCTTC.

This chain connects TRBV7-9 to TRBJ2-3; possible D gene TRBD2, 6 bases. The CDR3 has 15 amino acids. Germline lookup yields CDR1 SEHNR and CDR2 FQNEAQ (reference sequence). Trimming removed 3 bases at V and 0 bases at J, with 10 bases between. In nucleotides, the CDR3 is TGTGCCAGCAGCTTTGGCCTAGCGAGCACAGATACGCAGTATTTT. Protein sequence: CASSFGLASTDTQYF.

The genes are TRBV27 and TRBJ2-3, with D unclear. This CDR3 comprises 14 residues. The germline CDR1 and CDR2 sequences are MNHEY and SMNVEV (reference sequence). Trimming took 6 bases from V and 7 from J, leaving 17 bases between them. The CDR3 is CASSSPQHGHTQYF. CDR3 nucleotides: TGTGCCAGCAGCTCCCCGCAGCACGGTCATACGCAGTATTTT.

This clone has more than one count but fewer than ten. In DNA form, the CDR3 reads TGCGCCAGCATTCAAGGCAATGAGCAGTTCTTC. Translation: CASIQGNEQFF. V is TRBV4-1 and J is TRBJ2-1, with D unresolved. The CDR3 runs 11 residues. Germline values: CDR1 MGHRA, CDR2 YSYEKL. Trimming pared 7 bases from V and 6 bases from J, leaving 7 bases between.

With regard to this clone: Distinct nucleotide sequences in the sample also encode this CDR3. V usage is TRBV27 and J usage is TRBJ1-2; D gene unclear. In germline, CDR1 is MNHEY, CDR2 SMNVEV (reference sequence). The CDR3 is 13 amino acids. Trimming took off 6 bases at V and 2 bases at J, with 10 bases between the two ends. This chain's CDR3 is CASSPGPNYGYTF. The CDR3 DNA reads as TGTGCCAGCAGCCCGGGCCCCAACTATGGCTACACCTTC.

The chain joins TRBV29-1 to TRBJ2-2; the match to TRBD1 covers 9 bases. The V gene's germline CDR1 is SQVTM and CDR2 ANQGSEA. This CDR3 is 17 amino acids long. J lost 4 bases, V lost 0 bases, and 9 bases had no gene match. The CDR3 sequence: CSVEDRGDRVGTGELFF. DNA of the CDR3: TGCAGCGTTGAAGATCGGGGGGACAGGGTAGGCACCGGGGAGCTGTTTTTT.

The gene calls are TRBV7-9 and TRBJ2-7, with D possibly matching TRBD1 (7 bases). The V gene's germline CDR1 is SEHNR and CDR2 FQNEAQ (reference sequence). The CDR3 totals 17 residues. V was pared by 6 bases and J by 0 bases, with 21 bases between. CDR3 sequence: CASRGGWTGKNSYEQYF. The CDR3, as DNA: TGTGCCAGCAGGGGGGGATGGACAGGCAAAAACTCCTACGAGCAGTACTTC.

The rearrangement uses TRBV29-1 and TRBJ2-5; tentatively, D is TRBD1 (5 bases). The CDR3 spans 13 residues. The V end was cut by 2 bases, the J end by 2 bases, with 9 bases between. Germline V CDR1 and CDR2: SQVTM, ANQGSEA. In DNA form, the CDR3 reads TGCAGCGTTGAATTTAGGGGTCAAGAGACCCAGTACTTC. Its translation: CSVEFRGQETQYF. Combining the CDR3 with reference TRBV29-1 and TRBJ2-5 gives the whole variable domain SAVISQKPSRDICQRGTSLTIQCQVDSQVTMMFWYRQQPGQSLTLIATANQGSEATYESGFVIDKFPISRPNLTFSTLTVSNMSPEDSSIYLCSVEFRGQETQYFGPGTRLLVL.

This clone was seen more than once but under ten times. This chain connects TRBV19 to TRBJ2-7; 8 bases align to TRBD1. Germline V gene sequence: CDR1 LNHDA, CDR2 SQIVND (reference sequence). V trimming: 1 base; J trimming: 6 bases; junction bases outside the gene matches: 2. This CDR3 is built from 13 residues. As DNA, the CDR3 is TGTGCCAGTAGTATAGCCGGGACAGGCGAGCAGTACTTC. As protein: CASSIAGTGEQYF.

J is TRBJ2-2 and V is TRBV5-1; 10 nucleotides line up with TRBD1. The ends lost 5 bases at V and 7 bases at J; junction bases unmatched: 8. The CDR3 runs 15 residues. Germline CDR1 SGHRS, CDR2 YFSETQ. The DNA for the CDR3 is TGCGCCAGCAGTCGCTGGGACAGGGGAATCGGGGAGCTGTTTTTT. Its translation: CASSRWDRGIGELFF.

In its sample, this clone was seen once. This chain connects TRBV5-6 to TRBJ2-7; D gene uncertain. Trimming removed 4 bases from V and 0 bases from J, with 17 bases in between. The V gene's germline CDR1 is SGHDT and CDR2 YYEEEE. This CDR3 spans 16 amino acids. In DNA form, the CDR3 reads TGTGCCAGCAGCCCTCTGACTTCCTTCAGCTCCTACGAGCAGTACTTC. It is translated as CASSPLTSFSSYEQYF.

This clone was detected a few times. The rearrangement links TRBV29-1 to TRBJ2-1, with 9 bases that match TRBD2. The CDR3 has 13 residues. V trimming: 4 bases; J trimming: 4 bases; junction bases outside the gene matches: 2. Germline V gene data show CDR1 as SQVTM and CDR2 as ANQGSEA. As DNA, the CDR3 is TGCAGCGTTGTACTAGCGGGTTACAATGAGCAGTTCTTC. Its protein product is CSVVLAGYNEQFF.

This chain links TRBV11-3 with TRBJ2-7; D gene unclear. This CDR3 has 12 amino acids. Trimming stripped 5 bases from V and 2 bases from J, with 7 bases between. CDR1 is SGHNT, CDR2 YENEEA, per germline. CDR3 DNA sequence: TGTGCCAGCAGCCTCACCCCCTACGAGCAGTACTTC. It translates to CASSLTPYEQYF.

This clone was counted many times. The V and J genes are TRBV28 and TRBJ2-7; perhaps TRBD1 as D (6 bases). This CDR3 region has 16 residues. Germline-derived CDR1 and CDR2 are MDHEN and SYDVKM. V lost 3 bases and J 6 bases, leaving 21 bases between the germline ends. The CDR3 nucleotides read TGTGCCAGCAGTTTCTACCGGCCAGGGGCATCCCCCGAGCAGTACTTC. This translates into CASSFYRPGASPEQYF.